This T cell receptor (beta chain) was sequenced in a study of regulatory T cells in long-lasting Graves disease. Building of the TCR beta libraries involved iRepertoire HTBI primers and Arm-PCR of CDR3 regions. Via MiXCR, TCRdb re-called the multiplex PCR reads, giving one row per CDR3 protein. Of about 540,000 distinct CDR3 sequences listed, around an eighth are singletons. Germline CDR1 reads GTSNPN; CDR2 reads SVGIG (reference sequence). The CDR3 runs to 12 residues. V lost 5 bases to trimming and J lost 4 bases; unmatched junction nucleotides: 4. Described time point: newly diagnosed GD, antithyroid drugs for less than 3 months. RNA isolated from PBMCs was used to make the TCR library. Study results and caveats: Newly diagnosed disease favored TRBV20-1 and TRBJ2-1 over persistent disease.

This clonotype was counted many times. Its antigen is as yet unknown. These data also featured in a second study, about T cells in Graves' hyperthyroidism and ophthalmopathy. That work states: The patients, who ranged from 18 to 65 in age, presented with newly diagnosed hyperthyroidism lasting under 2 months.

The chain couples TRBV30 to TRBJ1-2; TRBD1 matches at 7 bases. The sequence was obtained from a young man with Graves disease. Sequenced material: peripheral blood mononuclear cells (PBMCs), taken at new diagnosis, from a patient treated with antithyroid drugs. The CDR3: CAWYDRAYGYTF. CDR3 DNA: TGTGCCTGGTACGACAGGGCCTATGGCTACACCTTC.